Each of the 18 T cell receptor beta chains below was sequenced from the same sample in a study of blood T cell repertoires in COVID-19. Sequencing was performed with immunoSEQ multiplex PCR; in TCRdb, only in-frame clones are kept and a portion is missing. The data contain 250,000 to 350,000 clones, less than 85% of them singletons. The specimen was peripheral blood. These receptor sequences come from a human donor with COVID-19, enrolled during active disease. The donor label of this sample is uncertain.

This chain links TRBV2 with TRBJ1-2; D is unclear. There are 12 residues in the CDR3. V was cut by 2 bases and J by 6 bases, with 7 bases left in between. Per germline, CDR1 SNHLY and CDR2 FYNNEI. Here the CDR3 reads CASSEIGNGYTF. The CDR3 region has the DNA TGTGCCAGCAGTGAAATCGGGAATGGCTACACCTTC.

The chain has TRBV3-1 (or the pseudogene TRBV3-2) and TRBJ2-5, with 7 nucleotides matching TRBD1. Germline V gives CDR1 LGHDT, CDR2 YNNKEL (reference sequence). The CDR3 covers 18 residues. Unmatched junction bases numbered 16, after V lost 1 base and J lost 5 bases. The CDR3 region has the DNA TGTGCCAGCAGCCAAGGTCTCTTAGGGACAGCCTCTTGGGAGACCCAGTACTTC. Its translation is CASSQGLLGTASWETQYF.

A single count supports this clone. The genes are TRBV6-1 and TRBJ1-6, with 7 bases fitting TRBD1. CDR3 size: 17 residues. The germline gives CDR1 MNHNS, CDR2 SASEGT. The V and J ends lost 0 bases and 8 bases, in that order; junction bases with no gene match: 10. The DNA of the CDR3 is TGTGCCAGCAGTGAAGCCCCTTTGACAGGGACAGATTCACCCCTCCACTTT. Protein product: CASSEAPLTGTDSPLHF.

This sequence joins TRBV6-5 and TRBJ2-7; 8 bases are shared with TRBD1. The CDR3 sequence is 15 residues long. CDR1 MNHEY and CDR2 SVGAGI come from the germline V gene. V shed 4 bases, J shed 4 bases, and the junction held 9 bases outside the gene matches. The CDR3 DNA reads TGTGCCAGCAGTTCCGGACAGGGTTTTATTTACGAGCAGTACTTC. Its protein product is CASSSGQGFIYEQYF.

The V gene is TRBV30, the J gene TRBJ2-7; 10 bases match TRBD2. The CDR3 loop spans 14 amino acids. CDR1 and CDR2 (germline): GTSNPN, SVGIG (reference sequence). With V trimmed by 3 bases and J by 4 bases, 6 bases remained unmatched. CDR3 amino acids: CAWRLAGALYEQYF. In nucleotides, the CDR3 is TGTGCCTGGAGGCTAGCGGGGGCCCTTTACGAGCAGTACTTC.

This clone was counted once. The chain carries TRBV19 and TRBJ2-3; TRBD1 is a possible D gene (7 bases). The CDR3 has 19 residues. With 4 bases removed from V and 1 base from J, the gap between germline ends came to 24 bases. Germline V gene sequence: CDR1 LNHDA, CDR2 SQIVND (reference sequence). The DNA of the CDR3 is TGTGCCAGTAGTACAAAGGGGGCGTGGAGCGGGTGGGGCACAGATACGCAGTATTTT. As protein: CASSTKGAWSGWGTDTQYF.

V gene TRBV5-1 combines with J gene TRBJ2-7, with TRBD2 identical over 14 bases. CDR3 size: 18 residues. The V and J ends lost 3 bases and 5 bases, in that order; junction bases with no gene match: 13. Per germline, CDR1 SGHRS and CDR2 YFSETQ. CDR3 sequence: CASSSGTSGRTTPHEQYF. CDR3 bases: TGCGCCAGCAGCTCAGGGACTAGCGGGAGAACAACCCCCCACGAGCAGTACTTC.

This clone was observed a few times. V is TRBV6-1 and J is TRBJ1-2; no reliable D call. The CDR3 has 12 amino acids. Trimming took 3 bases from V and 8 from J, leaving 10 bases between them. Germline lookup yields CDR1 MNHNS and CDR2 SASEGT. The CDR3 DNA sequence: TGTGCCAGCAGTGAGGTGGGGAGCGGCTACACCTTC. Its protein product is CASSEVGSGYTF.

This CDR3 reads CASSSPGGANSPLHF. The CDR3 DNA follows: TGTGCCAGCAGCAGCCCAGGAGGGGCAAATTCACCCCTCCACTTT. The chain has TRBV28 and TRBJ1-6; D is perhaps TRBD1 (5 bases). Per the germline V gene, CDR1 is MDHEN and CDR2 is SYDVKM. This CDR3 has 15 residues. Trimming pared 6 bases from V and 7 bases from J, leaving 16 bases between.

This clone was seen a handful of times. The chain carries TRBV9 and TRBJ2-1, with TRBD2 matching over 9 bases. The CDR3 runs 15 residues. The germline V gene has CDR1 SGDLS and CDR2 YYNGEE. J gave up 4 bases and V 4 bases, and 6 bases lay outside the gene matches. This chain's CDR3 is CASSSGAGGYNEQFF. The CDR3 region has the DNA TGTGCCAGCAGCTCCGGGGCGGGAGGGTACAATGAGCAGTTCTTC.

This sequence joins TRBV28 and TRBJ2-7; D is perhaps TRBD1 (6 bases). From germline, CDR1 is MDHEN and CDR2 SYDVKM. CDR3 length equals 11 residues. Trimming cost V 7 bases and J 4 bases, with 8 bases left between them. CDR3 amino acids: CASIGQYEQYF. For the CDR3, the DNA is TGTGCCAGCATCGGACAGTACGAGCAGTACTTC. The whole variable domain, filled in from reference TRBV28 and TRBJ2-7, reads DVKVTQSSRYLVKRTGEKVFLECVQDMDHENMFWYRQDPGLGLRLIYFSYDVKMKEKGDIPEGYSVSREKKERFSLILESASTNQTSMYLCASIGQYEQYFGPGTRLTVT.

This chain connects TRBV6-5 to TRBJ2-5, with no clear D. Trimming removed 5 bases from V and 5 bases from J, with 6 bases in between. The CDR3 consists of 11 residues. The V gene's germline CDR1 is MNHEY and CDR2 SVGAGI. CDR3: CASSPAETQYF. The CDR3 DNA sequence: TGTGCCAGCAGTCCAGCGGAGACCCAGTACTTC.

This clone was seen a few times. The CDR3 bases are TGTGCCAGCTCACCACGGGGAGACGGAGGCTCCTACAATGAGCAGTTCTTC. Amino acid sequence: CASSPRGDGGSYNEQFF. This chain uses TRBV18 with TRBJ2-1, with D tentatively TRBD2 (5 bases). This CDR3 contains 17 residues. Trimming took 1 base from V and 0 from J, leaving 13 bases between them. Germline values: CDR1 KGHSH, CDR2 LQKENI. Full variable domain (outside the CDR3, taken from reference TRBV18 and TRBJ2-1): NAGVMQNPRHLVRRRGQEARLRCSPMKGHSHVYWYRQLPEEGLKFMVYLQKENIIDESGMPKERFSAEFPKEGPSILRIQQVVRGDSAAYFCASSPRGDGGSYNEQFFGPGTRLTVL.

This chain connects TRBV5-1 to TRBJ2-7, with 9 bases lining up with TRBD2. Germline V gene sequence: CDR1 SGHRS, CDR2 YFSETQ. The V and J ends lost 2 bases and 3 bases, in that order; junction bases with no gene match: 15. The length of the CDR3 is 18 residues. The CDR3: CASSFYIAAGGRIYEQYF. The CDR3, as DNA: TGCGCCAGCAGCTTCTATATCGCAGCGGGAGGTAGGATCTACGAGCAGTACTTC.

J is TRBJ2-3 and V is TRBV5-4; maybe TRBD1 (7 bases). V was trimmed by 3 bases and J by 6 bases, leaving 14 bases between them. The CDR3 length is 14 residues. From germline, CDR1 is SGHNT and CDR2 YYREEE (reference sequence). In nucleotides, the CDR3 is TGTGCCAGCAGCTGGGGGCGGGGACAGGATACGCAGTATTTT. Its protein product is CASSWGRGQDTQYF. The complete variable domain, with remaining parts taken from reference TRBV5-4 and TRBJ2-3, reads ETGVTQSPTHLIKTRGQQVTLRCSSQSGHNTVSWYQQALGQGPQFIFQYYREEENGRGNFPPRFSGLQFPNYSSELNVNALELDDSALYLCASSWGRGQDTQYFGPGTRLTVL.

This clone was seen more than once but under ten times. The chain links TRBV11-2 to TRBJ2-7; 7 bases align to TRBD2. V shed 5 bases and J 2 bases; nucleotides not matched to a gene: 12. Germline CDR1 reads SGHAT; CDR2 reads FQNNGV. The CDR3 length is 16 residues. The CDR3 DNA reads TGTGCCAGCAGCGTTGCCCTAGCGGAACGGCCCTACGAGCAGTACTTC. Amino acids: CASSVALAERPYEQYF.

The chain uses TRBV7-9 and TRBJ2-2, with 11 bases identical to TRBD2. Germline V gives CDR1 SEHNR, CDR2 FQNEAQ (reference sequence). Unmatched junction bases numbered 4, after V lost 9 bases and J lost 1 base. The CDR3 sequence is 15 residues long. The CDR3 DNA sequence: TGTGCCAGAACCGGACTAGCGGGGAACACCGGGGAGCTGTTTTTT. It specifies CARTGLAGNTGELFF.

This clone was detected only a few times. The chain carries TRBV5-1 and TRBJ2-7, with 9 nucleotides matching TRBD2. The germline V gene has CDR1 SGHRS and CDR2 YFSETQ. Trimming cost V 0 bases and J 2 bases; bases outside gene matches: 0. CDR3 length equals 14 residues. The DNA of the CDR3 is TGCGCCAGCAGCTTGGTAGCGGGAGCCTACGAGCAGTACTTC. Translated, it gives CASSLVAGAYEQYF. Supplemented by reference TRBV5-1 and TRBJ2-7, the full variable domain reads KAGVTQTPRYLIKTRGQQVTLSCSPISGHRSVSWYQQTPGQGLQFLFEYFSETQRNKGNFPGRFSGRQFSNSRSEMNVSTLELGDSALYLCASSLVAGAYEQYFGPGTRLTVT.